This TCR beta chain was found in a study of molecular identifiers for immune sequencing clone quantification. General study findings and limits: More than 99% of effector molecules, versus under 1% of naive-cell molecules, belonged to clones above 20 RNA copies.

About this clonotype itself: No antigen is known for it.

Previously described methods with listed TCR primers produced the bulk TCR libraries. From the PCR reads, TCRdb called clonotypes with MiXCR, one entry per CDR3 protein. The data show some 12,000 distinct CDR3 sequences, roughly 15% seen once. Between the trimmed V and J ends, which lost 2 bases and 6 bases, there was a span of 14 bases. CDR1 is MNHEY and CDR2 is SMNVEV in the germline V gene (reference sequence). The CDR3 length is 14 residues. The gene calls are TRBV27 and TRBJ2-7, with D possibly being TRBD2 (5 bases). The TCR sequence derives from a human donor in good health. Some libraries in this study had Jurkat cell RNA spiked in. Sequencing used naive CD8+ T cells from blood, with Jurkat cell RNA spiked in. Subset meaning: FACS-sorted CD8+CD4-CCR7+CD45RA+ naive T cells. CDR3: CASSLSLLGSEQYF. DNA of the CDR3: TGTGCCAGCAGTTTAAGTTTACTTGGGAGCGAGCAGTACTTC.